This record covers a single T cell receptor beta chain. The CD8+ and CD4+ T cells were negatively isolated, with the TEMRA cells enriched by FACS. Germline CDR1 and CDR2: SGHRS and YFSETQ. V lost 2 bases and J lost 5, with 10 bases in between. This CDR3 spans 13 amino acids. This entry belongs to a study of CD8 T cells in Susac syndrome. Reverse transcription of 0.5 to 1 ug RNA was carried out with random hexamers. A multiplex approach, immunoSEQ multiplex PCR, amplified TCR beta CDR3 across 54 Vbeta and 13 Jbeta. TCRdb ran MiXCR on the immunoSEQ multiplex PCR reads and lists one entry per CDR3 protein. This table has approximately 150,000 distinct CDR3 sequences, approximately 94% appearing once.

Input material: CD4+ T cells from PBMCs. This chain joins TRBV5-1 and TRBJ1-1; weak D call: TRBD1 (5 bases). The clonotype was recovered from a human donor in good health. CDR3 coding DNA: TGCGCCAGCAGCTTCGGGACGAGGACTGAAGCTTTCTTT. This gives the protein CASSFGTRTEAFF.